This T cell receptor beta chain was documented in a study of cytomegalovirus exposure and HLA in healthy donors. 13 Jbeta primers and 60 Vbeta primers were used for the PCR. The protocol was immunoSEQ multiplex PCR, while the TCRdb copy is restricted to in-frame clones and leaves out a portion. Of about 90,000 clones in the sample, roughly 67% were seen once. This CDR3 has 13 residues. V was cut by 5 bases and J by 6 bases, with 12 bases left in between. Germline V lookup: CDR1 SGHVS, CDR2 FNYEAQ. The clonotype comes from a woman in her fifties or sixties in good health and CMV-seropositive. This chain uses TRBV7-6 with TRBJ2-3, with D perhaps matching TRBD2 (6 bases). The specimen was PBMCs. CDR3 bases: TGTGCCAGCAGCCCGGGACTTGAGGATACGCAGTATTTT. This codes for CASSPGLEDTQYF.